What follows are 18 T cell receptor beta chains derived from one specimen sequenced in a study of cytomegalovirus exposure and HLA in healthy donors. Both 60 Vbeta primers and 13 Jbeta primers went into the PCR. Sequenced by immunoSEQ multiplex PCR; TCRdb stores in-frame clones only, minus some. The sample includes tens of thousands of clones, around 77% seen only once; the top ten take about 3.3%. Sample: PBMCs. These receptors were obtained from a woman in her thirties or forties in good health and CMV-seropositive.

The rearrangement joins TRBV5-1 to TRBJ2-7; TRBD1 aligns across 9 bases. The V gene's germline CDR1 is SGHRS and CDR2 YFSETQ. The trim removed 4 bases at V and 5 bases at J, leaving 7 bases unmatched. The CDR3 contains 14 residues. The CDR3: CASSPGTGRDEQYF. The CDR3 DNA reads as TGCGCCAGCAGCCCGGGGACAGGGAGGGACGAGCAGTACTTC. Variable domain in full (rest from reference TRBV5-1 and TRBJ2-7): KAGVTQTPRYLIKTRGQQVTLSCSPISGHRSVSWYQQTPGQGLQFLFEYFSETQRNKGNFPGRFSGRQFSNSRSEMNVSTLELGDSALYLCASSPGTGRDEQYFGPGTRLTVT.

CDR3 region: CASTTGVGIWQETQYF. CDR3 nucleotides: TGTGCCAGCACTACGGGAGTAGGGATTTGGCAAGAGACCCAGTACTTC. J is TRBJ2-5 and V is TRBV28; possibly TRBD2 for D (6 bases). The V end was cut by 7 bases, the J end by 2 bases, with 20 bases between. The germline V gene has CDR1 MDHEN and CDR2 SYDVKM. CDR3 length: 16 residues.

V gene TRBV5-5 combines with J gene TRBJ1-4; D might be TRBD1 (5 bases). The CDR3 sequence is 14 residues long. The germline CDR1 and CDR2 sequences are SGHKS and YYEKEE (reference sequence). With 4 bases removed from V and 6 bases from J, the gap between germline ends came to 13 bases. The CDR3 DNA sequence: TGTGCCAGCAGCCCCCAGGGAAGGGATGAAAAACTGTTTTTT. Protein sequence: CASSPQGRDEKLFF.

This chain uses TRBV11-2 with TRBJ1-4; TRBD1 matches at 7 bases. The junction had 13 bases not matched to a gene; V was cut back by 5 bases and J by 16 bases. Germline V lookup: CDR1 SGHAT, CDR2 FQNNGV. This CDR3 region has 13 residues. This CDR3 is CASSPDRNRGPFF. CDR3 DNA sequence: TGTGCCAGCAGCCCCGACCGTAACAGGGGACCGTTTTTT.

The chain uses TRBV9 and TRBJ2-2, with a possible D match to TRBD1 (5 bases). The CDR3 totals 11 residues. The V end lost 3 bases, the J end lost 8 bases, and 5 bases lay between the germline ends. Germline V gene lookup returns CDR1 SGDLS and CDR2 YYNGEE. The CDR3 bases are TGTGCCAGCAGCGAGGGGGGGGAGCTGTTTTTT. Translated, it gives CASSEGGELFF.

The V call is TRBV27, the J call TRBJ1-2, with TRBD1 matching over 12 bases. CDR3 length equals 17 residues. Germline CDR1 reads MNHEY; CDR2 reads SMNVEV (reference sequence). The V segment lost 7 bases and the J segment 8 bases; nucleotides outside the gene matches: 17. CDR3 bases: TGTGCCAGCACGGGATCCGGGACAGGGGGCAGGTTGGGAGGCTACACCTTC. This gives the protein CASTGSGTGGRLGGYTF.

The chain is built from TRBV7-2 and TRBJ2-1, with a possible D match to TRBD2 (5 bases). Per germline, CDR1 SGHTA and CDR2 FQGNSA. Trimming shortened V by 3 bases and J by 7 bases, and 10 bases separated the two germline ends. This CDR3 is 13 amino acids long. CDR3 nucleotides: TGTGCCAGCAGCTTGGGTAGGGAGAATGAGCAGTTCTTC. It codes for CASSLGRENEQFF.

The chain links TRBV5-4 to TRBJ2-7, with D unresolved. CDR3 size: 14 residues. The V end was cut by 4 bases, the J end by 5 bases, with 16 bases between. Germline V CDR1 and CDR2: SGHNT, YYREEE (reference sequence). As DNA, the CDR3 is TGTGCCAGCAGCCCTATCGAGGCAGTCCACGAGCAGTACTTC. It encodes CASSPIEAVHEQYF.

The chain couples TRBV11-2 to TRBJ2-1; 7 bases map to TRBD2. Germline V gene data show CDR1 as SGHAT and CDR2 as FQNNGV. CDR3 length: 14 residues. With V trimmed by 3 bases and J by 7 bases, 6 bases remained unmatched. The CDR3 nucleotides read TGTGCCAGCAGCTTGGTTTGGGGGGGGAATGAGCAGTTCTTC. Its protein product is CASSLVWGGNEQFF.

The CDR3 DNA is TGCGCCAGCAGCCCCCCCCTCGGCGGGGGGGCCAATGAGCAGTTCTTC. Encoded protein: CASSPPLGGGANEQFF. The chain carries TRBV5-1 and TRBJ2-1; 9 bases agree with TRBD2. Unmatched junction bases numbered 11, after V lost 4 bases and J lost 6 bases. The CDR3 consists of 16 residues. CDR1 is SGHRS and CDR2 is YFSETQ in the germline V gene.

This chain links TRBV4-2 with TRBJ1-5; a possible D gene is TRBD1 (5 bases). Trimming removed 3 bases at V and 3 bases at J, with 18 bases between. Germline CDR1 and CDR2: LGHNA and YNFKEQ. This CDR3 is 17 amino acids long. CDR3 amino acids: CASSHVGRGRINQPQHF. CDR3 DNA sequence: TGTGCCAGCAGCCATGTCGGAAGGGGCCGGATCAATCAGCCCCAGCATTTT.

CDR3 DNA: TGTGCCAGCAGCTTAGAGGAGGGGTTCACCTACGAGCAGTACTTC. Its protein is CASSLEEGFTYEQYF. The V gene is TRBV7-6, the J gene TRBJ2-5; D may be TRBD2 (6 bases). The DNA end is more similar to TRBJ2-7, so the J call may be wrong. The CDR3 spans 15 residues. Looked up from germline, CDR1 is SGHVS and CDR2 is FNYEAQ.

This sequence joins TRBV11-2 and TRBJ1-6; the match to TRBD1 covers 7 bases. Trimming took 0 bases from V and 5 from J; bases not matched to a gene: 10. The CDR3 consists of 18 residues. Per germline, CDR1 SGHAT and CDR2 FQNNGV. The CDR3 here is CASSLDLVKGAHNSPLHF. The CDR3 DNA reads TGTGCCAGCAGCTTAGATCTAGTGAAGGGGGCTCATAATTCACCCCTCCACTTT.

The V call is TRBV30, the J call TRBJ1-6, with TRBD1 matching over 7 bases. The CDR3 sequence is 13 residues long. Trimming cost V 4 bases and J 9 bases; bases outside gene matches: 6. The germline V gene encodes CDR1 GTSNPN and CDR2 SVGIG (reference sequence). This chain's CDR3 is CAWKGGMSSPLHF. DNA for the CDR3: TGTGCCTGGAAAGGGGGCATGAGTTCACCCCTCCACTTT.

This clone was detected only a few times. V and J are TRBV2 and TRBJ1-2; 7 bases are shared with TRBD1. The CDR3 spans 16 residues. V shed 2 bases and J 8 bases; nucleotides not matched to a gene: 14. Germline V lookup: CDR1 SNHLY, CDR2 FYNNEI. The CDR3 DNA reads TGTGCCAGCAGTGAATTCAGGGGGATGGGTTCGCGGGGCTACACCTTC. Translating gives CASSEFRGMGSRGYTF.

The chain links TRBV21-1 to TRBJ1-5; TRBD1, as called in the table, went unchecked against the DNA. TRBV21-1 is labeled a pseudogene. The CDR3 consists of 16 residues. CDR3 sequence: CASTRTGGSSNQPQHF. Here the CDR3 DNA reads TGTGCCAGCACCAGGACAGGGGGTAGTAGCAATCAGCCCCAGCATTTT.

This clone was counted between two and nine times. The CDR3 reads CASSRGSSGANVLTF. The CDR3 DNA reads as TGTGCCAGCAGCAGGGGAAGCTCTGGGGCCAACGTCCTGACTTTC. This chain connects TRBV6-5 to TRBJ2-6, with a weak D call TRBD1 (6 bases). From germline, CDR1 is MNHEY and CDR2 SVGAGI. The CDR3 sequence is 15 residues long. Trimming shortened V by 6 bases and J by 0 bases, and 9 bases separated the two germline ends.

This clone was seen only once. V usage is TRBV11-2 and J usage is TRBJ2-5; D is unclear. Germline CDR1 is SGHAT and CDR2 is FQNNGV. V was cut by 5 bases and J by 0 bases, with 13 bases left in between. The CDR3 loop spans 15 amino acids. The CDR3 coding sequence is TGTGCCAGCAGCGCGCTACTAAGGTACCAAGAGACCCAGTACTTC. Its protein is CASSALLRYQETQYF. The whole variable domain, filled in from reference TRBV11-2 and TRBJ2-5, reads EAGVAQSPRYKIIEKRQSVAFWCNPISGHATLYWYQQILGQGPKLLIQFQNNGVVDDSQLPKDRFSAERLKGVDSTLKIQPAKLEDSAVYLCASSALLRYQETQYFGPGTRLLVL.